The 21 T cell receptor beta chains presented below share a single source sample, sequenced in a study of cytomegalovirus exposure and HLA in healthy donors. The study ran its PCR with 60 Vbeta and 13 Jbeta primers. Assay used: immunoSEQ multiplex PCR; TCRdb lists only in-frame clones, some missing. The table has 120,000 to 150,000 clones, roughly 77% seen once. Input material: PBMCs. All receptors come from a woman aged 25 to 45 in good health and CMV-seronegative.

The V and J genes are TRBV4-2 and TRBJ1-1; D uncertain. CDR1 is LGHNA and CDR2 is YNFKEQ in the germline V gene. Trimming shortened V by 3 bases and J by 4 bases, and 6 bases separated the two germline ends. This CDR3 spans 12 amino acids. The CDR3 loop is CASSQESTEAFF. The CDR3 DNA reads TGTGCCAGCAGCCAGGAGAGCACTGAAGCTTTCTTT.

The J gene is TRBJ2-2, the V gene TRBV6-5; D is possibly TRBD1 (5 bases). The CDR3 has 13 amino acids. Germline loops: CDR1 MNHEY, CDR2 SVGAGI. With 6 bases removed from V and 4 bases from J, the gap between germline ends came to 9 bases. The CDR3 region is CASRMQGTGELFF. The DNA for the CDR3 is TGTGCCAGCAGAATGCAGGGCACCGGGGAGCTGTTTTTT.

This clone was counted a few times. The rearrangement links TRBV21-1 to TRBJ1-2; the DNA was not compared with TRBD1, the D call given in the table. TRBV21-1 is labeled a pseudogene. The CDR3 contains 17 residues. Written as DNA, the CDR3 is TGTGCCAGCACCTACAGGACAGGCGGGCGGATTTTCTATGGCTACACCTTC. It encodes CASTYRTGGRIFYGYTF.

The V call is TRBV9, the J call TRBJ2-2; D gene unclear. The germline gives CDR1 SGDLS, CDR2 YYNGEE. V shed 0 bases and J shed 3 bases, with 12 bases lying between them. The CDR3 runs 16 residues. The CDR3 DNA is TGTGCCAGCAGCGTAGGGGTAGCTTCGGACACCGGGGAGCTGTTTTTT. Translating gives CASSVGVASDTGELFF.

The V and J genes are TRBV7-8 and TRBJ2-7; TRBD2 agrees at 8 bases. J was trimmed by 5 bases and V by 5 bases; bases with no gene match: 17. Germline CDR1 reads SGHVS; CDR2 reads FQNEAQ. The CDR3 has 17 residues. In DNA, the CDR3 is TGTGCCAGCAGCCCTCTCTCGGTAGCGGGAACCCCCCACGAGCAGTACTTC. This translates into CASSPLSVAGTPHEQYF.

This clone was observed a single time. This chain links TRBV19 with TRBJ1-2; D gene ambiguous. V lost 3 bases and J 8 bases, leaving 16 bases between the germline ends. Germline CDR1 reads LNHDA; CDR2 reads SQIVND (reference sequence). The CDR3 sequence is 14 residues long. The DNA for the CDR3 is TGTGCCAGTAGTATTTACGGAGAATTAAGCGGCTACACCTTC. Translating gives CASSIYGELSGYTF.

V is TRBV6-5 and J is TRBJ2-5; a weak D match, TRBD2 (6 bases). The J call may be wrong; the DNA end is better matched by TRBJ2-7. Germline V gene lookup returns CDR1 MNHEY and CDR2 SVGAGI. The CDR3 runs 12 residues. CDR3 sequence: CASSLLGSEQYF. CDR3 in DNA: TGTGCCAGCAGCCTCCTCGGGAGCGAGCAGTACTTC.

This clone turned up a few times. Other nucleotide sequences from this sample produce the same CDR3. The V gene is TRBV10-3, the J gene TRBJ2-7; possibly TRBD1 for D (6 bases). The CDR3 length is 14 residues. Germline V gene sequence: CDR1 ENHRY, CDR2 SYGVKD. V was pared by 0 bases and J by 1 base, with 7 bases between. CDR3: CAISESGGSYEQYF. For the CDR3, the DNA is TGTGCCATCAGTGAGTCAGGGGGATCCTACGAGCAGTACTTC.

The V and J genes are TRBV25-1 and TRBJ2-3; the match to TRBD2 covers 7 bases. CDR3 size: 17 residues. Germline trimming cut 3 bases from V and 0 bases from J; bases unmatched to any gene: 9. Germline CDR1 and CDR2: MGHDK and SYGVNS. CDR3 residues: CASSDRRGRGSTDTQYF. In DNA form, the CDR3 reads TGTGCCAGCAGTGATCGCCGTGGGCGGGGGAGCACAGATACGCAGTATTTT. Variable domain in full (rest from reference TRBV25-1 and TRBJ2-3): EADIYQTPRYLVIGTGKKITLECSQTMGHDKMYWYQQDPGMELHLIHYSYGVNSTEKGDLSSESTVSRIRTEHFPLTLESARPSHTSQYLCASSDRRGRGSTDTQYFGPGTRLTVL.

V and J are TRBV4-1 and TRBJ2-5; TRBD2 matches at 15 bases. CDR1 and CDR2 (germline): MGHRA, YSYEKL. The CDR3 contains 20 residues. V lost 0 bases and J lost 0; bases outside the gene matches: 8. CDR3 sequence (DNA): TGCGCCAGCAGCCAAGATGAATGGACTAGCGGGAGGGCCCACCAAGAGACCCAGTACTTC. Protein product: CASSQDEWTSGRAHQETQYF.

The V call is TRBV27, the J call TRBJ2-5; D gene unclear. The assigned J gene may be wrong: the sequence end matches TRBJ2-7 better. Germline loops: CDR1 MNHEY, CDR2 SMNVEV (reference sequence). The CDR3 covers 13 residues. DNA for the CDR3: TGTGCCAGCAGTTTAGTTCCCCCCTACGAGCAGTACTTC. Translated: CASSLVPPYEQYF.

The CDR3 sequence: CASSQTRGTGELFF. DNA for the CDR3: TGTGCCAGCAGCCAGACAAGGGGTACCGGGGAGCTGTTTTTT. The V call is TRBV4-2, the J call TRBJ2-2; possibly TRBD1 for D (5 bases). Trimming left V 3 bases short and J 5 bases short, with 10 bases between. Germline-derived CDR1 and CDR2 are LGHNA and YNFKEQ. The CDR3 extends over 14 amino acids.

V gene TRBV10-3 combines with J gene TRBJ1-4; D is perhaps TRBD1 (6 bases). Trimming removed 7 bases at V and 5 bases at J, with 11 bases between. CDR3 size: 13 residues. Germline loops: CDR1 ENHRY, CDR2 SYGVKD. The CDR3 loop is CAINRDLNEKLFF. The CDR3 DNA reads as TGTGCCATCAACAGGGACCTGAATGAAAAACTGTTTTTT.

This clone was counted a single time. The chain links TRBV19 to TRBJ2-7; 13 bases line up with TRBD2. There are 16 residues in the CDR3. Germline V gives CDR1 LNHDA, CDR2 SQIVND (reference sequence). V shed 5 bases, J shed 0 bases, and the junction held 4 bases outside the gene matches. The CDR3 reads CASSPRTSGGSYEQYF. CDR3 sequence (DNA): TGTGCCAGTAGTCCCCGGACTAGCGGGGGCTCCTACGAGCAGTACTTC.

The chain carries TRBV18 and TRBJ1-5, with D uncertain. The V end was cut by 4 bases, the J end by 0 bases, with 13 bases between. The CDR3 is 16 residues long. Germline CDR1 reads KGHSH; CDR2 reads LQKENI. This CDR3 reads CASSLRETYSNQPQHF. In DNA, the CDR3 is TGTGCCAGCTCACTGCGGGAAACCTATAGCAATCAGCCCCAGCATTTT.

CDR3 in DNA: TGTGCCAGCAGCCGAGGACAGTCCACAGATACGCAGTATTTT. Its translation: CASSRGQSTDTQYF. The rearrangement links TRBV7-3 to TRBJ2-3, with D maybe TRBD1 (6 bases). V was pared by 5 bases and J by 2 bases, with 11 bases between. The CDR3 spans 14 residues. The germline CDR1 and CDR2 sequences are SGHTA and FQGTGA.

The CDR3 is CASSPGQDTNTEAFF. Written as DNA, the CDR3 is TGTGCCAGCAGCCCAGGACAGGACACGAACACTGAAGCTTTCTTT. The gene calls are TRBV6-1 and TRBJ1-1; 7 bases fit TRBD1. This CDR3 has 15 amino acids. In germline, CDR1 is MNHNS, CDR2 SASEGT. Trimming cost V 6 bases and J 1 base; bases outside gene matches: 8.

V and J are TRBV21-1 and TRBJ1-2; the table's D call TRBD1 went unverified against the DNA. TRBV21-1 is a recognized pseudogene. This CDR3 spans 13 amino acids. As DNA, the CDR3 is TGTGCCAGCAGGCCCCTTAGGGGTTGTGGCTACACCTTC. Residues: CASRPLRGCGYTF.

The rearrangement links TRBV5-1 to TRBJ2-1; 7 nucleotides align to TRBD2. J gave up 0 bases and V 3 bases, and 3 bases lay outside the gene matches. The length of the CDR3 is 15 residues. Germline CDR1 SGHRS, CDR2 YFSETQ. Written as DNA, the CDR3 is TGCGCCAGCAGCTGGGGGGGGAGCTCCTACAATGAGCAGTTCTTC. Translating gives CASSWGGSSYNEQFF.

J is TRBJ2-7 and V is TRBV6-1; TRBD1 matches at 8 bases. This CDR3 has 15 residues. Germline CDR1 is MNHNS and CDR2 is SASEGT. V gave up 4 bases and J gave up 6 bases; unmatched junction bases: 11. In nucleotides, the CDR3 is TGTGCCAGCAGTGCACGGACAGGGATGATATGCGAGCAGTACTTC. Translating gives CASSARTGMICEQYF.

The rearrangement uses TRBV5-1 and TRBJ2-5, with D possibly TRBD1 on 5 matching bases. Trimming pared 0 bases from V and 3 bases from J, leaving 12 bases between. Germline V gives CDR1 SGHRS, CDR2 YFSETQ. CDR3 length equals 15 residues. This chain's CDR3 is CASSLAQAREETQYF. For the CDR3, the DNA is TGCGCCAGCAGCTTGGCCCAGGCCAGGGAAGAGACCCAGTACTTC. Full variable domain (remainder filled in from reference TRBV5-1 and TRBJ2-5): KAGVTQTPRYLIKTRGQQVTLSCSPISGHRSVSWYQQTPGQGLQFLFEYFSETQRNKGNFPGRFSGRQFSNSRSEMNVSTLELGDSALYLCASSLAQAREETQYFGPGTRLLVL.